A selection of T cell receptor beta chains follows, all from one sample in a study of blood T cells in healthy people across ages. TCRdb recomputed calls from the 5' RACE reads with MiXCR, one row per CDR3 protein. In the table there are 700,000 to 1,000,000 distinct CDR3 sequences, around 43% of which are singletons. Sequenced sample: blood. Every receptor here comes from a man in his sixties in good health. Each CDR3 is given with its conserved first and last residue. The order of the fields is V gene, J gene, CDR3 protein.

V gene: TRBV7-9; J gene: TRBJ1-6; CDR3 protein: CASSNMKNSPLHF
V gene: TRBV4-1; J gene: TRBJ1-6; CDR3 protein: CASSQDRGRDPTYSPLHF
V gene: TRBV7-3; J gene: TRBJ2-4; CDR3 protein: CASSLEGGDGIQYF
V gene: TRBV20-1; J gene: TRBJ1-5; CDR3 protein: CSASGQGGLDQPQHF
V gene: TRBV15; J gene: TRBJ1-2; CDR3 protein: CATSRPGGANYGYTF
V gene: TRBV11-1; J gene: TRBJ2-6; CDR3 protein: CASSSMVVSSGANVLTF
V gene: TRBV7-8; J gene: TRBJ1-2; CDR3 protein: CASSLGQGRGGYTF
V gene: TRBV5-5; J gene: TRBJ2-7; CDR3 protein: CASSLGVRQDYEQYF
V gene: TRBV7-9; J gene: TRBJ1-2; CDR3 protein: CASSSSQGLGYTF
V gene: TRBV6-2/TRBV6-3; J gene: TRBJ2-7; CDR3 protein: CASSAAMGGPYEQYF
V gene: TRBV24-1; J gene: TRBJ1-2; CDR3 protein: CATSDARSRSGYTF
V gene: TRBV7-2; J gene: TRBJ2-4; CDR3 protein: CASSPRDTAKNIQYF
V gene: TRBV10-3; J gene: TRBJ2-5; CDR3 protein: CAISEGTGNQETQYF
V gene: TRBV14; J gene: TRBJ1-1; CDR3 protein: CASSPRGAGSDTEAFF
V gene: TRBV9; J gene: TRBJ2-4; CDR3 protein: CASSLQGEANIQYF
V gene: TRBV11-3; J gene: TRBJ2-7; CDR3 protein: CASSLELAAYEQYF